Sequencing of this T cell receptor beta chain was carried out in a study of T and B cells in COVID-19 patients (dated by TCRdb to about 2020). Concerning the study at large: In this study, adaptive immunity was profiled in COVID-19 patients who either had active infection or had recovered, using TRB and IGH repertoire sequencing of peripheral blood. As many as 9 follow-up blood samples were taken per patient, and some of the samples covered different disease stages within the same individual. A recovered cohort included around 19 patients who provided 20 to 25 samples, and most of these patients had mild to moderate COVID-19 treated on an outpatient basis. Because samples were available both during active disease and after recovery, a couple of patients were counted in both the recovered and the active cohorts. In the active-infection cohort, about 65% of the 20 patients were critically ill and required mechanical ventilation or ECMO. Over 7.5 million TCR sequences were analysed from a TCR and BCR sequence repository that comprised 37 patients and 65 to 75 time points. An age-matched reference group of some 36 healthy donors negative for COVID-19 antibodies was used as the comparison for repertoire analyses. Comorbidities linked to unfavorable COVID-19 outcome were present in about 90% of the roughly 20 patients in the active-infection cohort. Median age was approximately 30 years in the recovered cohort versus more than 65 years in the active-infection cohort.

The CDR3 covers 16 residues, taking in both the cysteine and the phenylalanine. Only CDR3 DNA remains: 48 bases, in frame from the first base. V trim: 1 base; J trim: 0 bases; unmatched bases: 2. This sample was sequenced with an Illumina MiSeq. Multiplex PCR with BIOMED2 TRB-A/B primer pools was used to amplify TRB rearrangements. Two consecutive PCRs added Illumina-compatible adapters and 7-nucleotide sample barcodes to the amplicons. All library PCRs used Phusion HS II polymerase. The amplicons were purified from gel with the NucleoSpin Gel and PCR Clean-up kit, measured on Qubit, and then pooled at 4 to 5 nM. Before Illumina next-generation sequencing, the quality of the amplicon pool was assessed on an Agilent 2100 Bioanalyzer. The published analysis was carried out like this. Annotation of TRB rearrangements was done in MiXCR 3.0.8 with the default MiXCR reference library. Non-productive reads and sequences with fewer than 2 reads were removed, and each unique CDR3 nucleotide sequence was counted as one clone. Clonality, diversity, richness and V-J gene usage were computed in R 3.5.1. GLIPH2 was used to cluster TCRs by CDR3 similarity, and OLGA was used to calculate generation probabilities. GLIPH2 clusters were kept only when the clusters contained at least four unique TCR clonotypes present in at least three individuals. In-frame beta chains were kept once TCRdb had trimmed the public reads at Q25 with fastp and called clones with MiXCR. Every entry covers one CDR3 protein and lists the most common genes and DNA from its rows. The V and J calls and clone size come from TCRdb's table, not from the authors' own analysis. A total of several thousand distinct CDR3 sequences appear in this sample, around 30% of them only once. Roughly a quarter of the sample belongs to the ten largest clones.

General study outcomes and caveats: Few blood samples were available from mildly ill patients while symptoms were present or from severe cases at early time points. The size of the cohort was considered insufficient for assessing HLA contributions to COVID-19 susceptibility or severity. The reported TCR clusters were said to need prospective validation before any clinical use. Specific T cell subsets (CD4+/Treg/CD8+) and sorted SARS-CoV-2-responsive or tetramer+ T cells had not yet been sequenced, and these experiments were ongoing. In active COVID-19, TRB repertoires were highly clonal, while at recovery, diversity and richness increased above the levels seen in healthy donors. A total of 2,000 to 2,500 TCR clusters were exclusive to the recovered cohort, and 25 to 40 of those clusters were low-pGen clusters. Strongly skewed TRBV/TRBJ gene usage was reported in patients with COVID-19.

Remarks on this clonotype: What this receptor recognizes is not known. No quality values exist for individual bases; no much larger clone is one base distant.

Genomic DNA extracted from blood was used in amounts of about 220-550 ng for amplification of TRB repertoires. Sequencing used blood. The sequence links TRBV12-3 or TRBV12-4 to TRBJ2-3, and 9 bases in between align with TRBD1. The TCR sequence derives from a human donor who had recovered from COVID-19. Read as DNA, the sequence is TGTGCCAGCAGTTTAGGGACAGGGGCTAGCACAGATACGCAGTATTTT. Its protein is CASSLGTGASTDTQYF.